The rows below give T cell receptor beta chains drawn from one sample of a study of blood T cell repertoires in COVID-19. Profiled with immunoSEQ multiplex PCR; TCRdb holds only in-frame clones, not every one. There are more than 70,000 clones in the sample; approximately 92% occur only once, and around 0.77% lies in the top ten. The sample comprised peripheral blood. The receptor set was obtained from a woman older than 75 with acute or convalescent COVID-19. Both conserved end residues are part of each CDR3. Fields, in order: V gene, CDR3 protein.

TRBV6-6 | CASSLGPSTDTQYF
TRBV6-5 | CASTPRGSSNQPQHF
TRBV5-1 | CASSSTQPEYEQYF
TRBV5-1 | CASSLGGTSYEQYF
TRBV2 | CASSQGQTNQPQHF
TRBV28 | CASVGTGFYEQYF
TRBV2 | CASSDRGDGYTF
TRBV3-1/TRBV3-2 | CASSQSGTRNEQYF
TRBV5-1 | CASSLDNPGQGEQFF
TRBV28 | CASRIQGGPYEQYF
TRBV19 | CASSLDIRSPLHF
TRBV5-8 | CASTRGQGRNTIYF
TRBV28 | CATLNYGYTF
TRBV6-6 | CASSYADPASGNTIYF
TRBV5-4 | CASSTGATNEKLFF
TRBV19 | CASSPTGGWFGYTF
TRBV3-1/TRBV3-2 | CASSHDRDRVSNEQFF
TRBV9 | CASSVEAGRSDTQYF
TRBV18 | CASSQDNYEQYF
TRBV2 | CASRTGNSPLHF
TRBV5-8 | CASSLRGLLNTEAFF
TRBV4-2 | CASSRPGGNTGELFF
TRBV19 | CASRDFSLIGELFF
TRBV7-9 | CASSLSKETQYF
TRBV6-5 | CASTQGHSGANVLTF
TRBV20-1 | CSASAGGNRGYTF
TRBV5-1 | CASSTHHRVDTEAFF
TRBV2 | CASSQGLAGRETQYF
TRBV18 | CASSPPGGGTEAFF
TRBV3-1/TRBV3-2 | CASSQAGYEQYF
TRBV29-1 | CSVWGRSETQYF
TRBV28 | CASSLGLAKGYEQYF
TRBV25-1 | CASSDERQGFYGYTF
TRBV4-3 | CASSQGTGYYEQYF
TRBV2 | CASSAGGNEQFF
TRBV18 | CASSTDRVGQKLFF
TRBV5-4 | CASSLPRTDPSTDTQYF
TRBV9 | CASSAPGDTEAFF
TRBV9 | CASSIQGATDTQYF
TRBV6-6 | CASSRSSETTGELFF
TRBV28 | CASRSPRGLSNQPQHF
TRBV2 | CASSQGQGETQYF
TRBV5-4 | CASSLVAGRGTGELFF
TRBV7-2 | CASIILGQLETQYF
TRBV5-1 | CASSLGQGQWTDTQYF
TRBV5-1 | CASSLDPGSNQPQHF
TRBV12-3/TRBV12-4 | CASSFAGNYGYTF
TRBV4-2 | CASSQDLPGTYGYTF
TRBV25-1 | CASSEPGYYEQYF
TRBV11-2 | CASSLAWDNSQPQHF
TRBV29-1 | CSVERQGYEQYF
TRBV12-5 | CASGLVLSTGELFF
TRBV2 | CASSARDRWRNSPLHF
TRBV19 | CASSIAQGYTEAFF